The rows below give T cell receptor beta chains drawn from one sample of a study of cytomegalovirus exposure and HLA in healthy donors. Sequenced by immunoSEQ multiplex PCR; TCRdb stores in-frame clones only, minus some. The repertoire holds 150,000 or so clones, with over 80% as singletons. Material: PBMCs. These receptors originate from a woman aged 45-59 years in good health and CMV-seropositive. Each CDR3 is given with its conserved first and last residue.

CDR3: CASSLISGTDEAFF; V: TRBV7-9; J: TRBJ1-1; length: 14
CDR3: CASSRGRSLGANVLTF; V: TRBV4-3; J: TRBJ2-6; length: 16
CDR3: CASSRRDRADYGYTF; V: TRBV6-1; J: TRBJ1-2; length: 15
CDR3: CASSEEDLEANYGYTF; V: TRBV10-1; J: TRBJ1-2; length: 16
CDR3: CASSVLAGTAHEQFF; V: TRBV2; J: TRBJ2-1; length: 15
CDR3: CASSPMAENTGELFF; V: TRBV27; J: TRBJ2-2; length: 15
CDR3: CASSLGTGTEGYTF; V: TRBV28; J: TRBJ1-2; length: 14
CDR3: CASSDLYNEQFF; V: TRBV6-1; J: TRBJ2-1; length: 12
CDR3: CASSVGAGTVYYGYTF; V: TRBV9; J: TRBJ1-2; length: 16
CDR3: CASSNRSESPNTEAFF; V: TRBV21-1; J: TRBJ1-1; length: 16
CDR3: CASSRDRYQETQYF; V: TRBV2; J: TRBJ2-5; length: 14
CDR3: CASRRGSTDTQYF; V: TRBV6-5; J: TRBJ2-3; length: 13
CDR3: CASSPSGTVNTEAFF; V: TRBV7-2; J: TRBJ1-1; length: 15
CDR3: CASSLFGSTTRGGTQYF; V: TRBV5-4; J: TRBJ2-3; length: 17
CDR3: CASSLQGNTEAFF; V: TRBV7-6; J: TRBJ1-1; length: 13
CDR3: CASTRLAGRAGNTGELFF; V: TRBV27; J: TRBJ2-2; length: 18
CDR3: CASSWGDGRGQGEQFF; V: TRBV5-1; J: TRBJ2-1; length: 16
CDR3: CATSPRDPFSYNEQFF; V: TRBV15; J: TRBJ2-1; length: 16
CDR3: CASSFRRRDTEAFF; V: TRBV7-2; J: TRBJ1-1; length: 14
CDR3: CASSLHSKEDTF; V: TRBV5-4; J: TRBJ1-2; length: 12
CDR3: CASSEVTPGYGYTF; V: TRBV6-1; J: TRBJ1-2; length: 14
CDR3: CASSPGLAGPQETQYF; V: TRBV5-1; J: TRBJ2-5; length: 16
CDR3: CASTRTGYGYTF; V: TRBV9; J: TRBJ1-2; length: 12
CDR3: CASTATGDSGNTIYF; V: TRBV9; J: TRBJ1-3; length: 15
CDR3: CASSPPGGGGRETQYF; V: TRBV11-2; J: TRBJ2-5; length: 16
CDR3: CASTSSGMFSYTF; V: TRBV19; J: TRBJ1-2; length: 13
CDR3: CASSLGLSSYNEQFF; V: TRBV7-9; J: TRBJ2-1; length: 15
CDR3: CASKVDINQPQHF; V: TRBV2; J: TRBJ1-5; length: 13
CDR3: CASSRTSELRYEQYF; V: TRBV7-8; J: TRBJ2-7; length: 15
CDR3: CASSHGGGNYGYTF; V: TRBV4-2; J: TRBJ1-2; length: 14
CDR3: CASRNQGFYGYTF; V: TRBV28; J: TRBJ1-2; length: 13
CDR3: CASSIGSGETQYF; V: TRBV19; J: TRBJ2-5; length: 13
CDR3: CEGPSYEQYF; V: TRBV7-2; J: TRBJ2-7; length: 10
CDR3: CASSGGTSAYEQYF; V: TRBV5-1; J: TRBJ2-7; length: 14
CDR3: CASSQGSDPGYSPLHF; V: TRBV4-1; J: TRBJ1-6; length: 16
CDR3: CASSWAGASTEAFF; V: TRBV27; J: TRBJ1-1; length: 14
CDR3: CASSLSGTDTQYF; V: TRBV6-4; J: TRBJ2-3; length: 13
CDR3: CASSQDPAGSGANVLTF; V: TRBV4-2; J: TRBJ2-6; length: 17
CDR3: CASSPGGPSTGELFF; V: TRBV7-3; J: TRBJ2-2; length: 15
CDR3: CASRGPGGEQYF; V: TRBV6-6; J: TRBJ2-7; length: 12
CDR3: CASSYPGEGNQPQHF; V: TRBV6-6; J: TRBJ1-5; length: 15
CDR3: CASRPGQYTGELFF; V: TRBV7-2; J: TRBJ2-2; length: 14
CDR3: CASSLGLAGGTEQFF; V: TRBV11-3; J: TRBJ2-1; length: 15
CDR3: CASSSSGTGLSYEQYF; V: TRBV27; J: TRBJ2-7; length: 16
CDR3: CASTLTGANTEAFF; V: TRBV6-5; J: TRBJ1-1; length: 14
CDR3: CASSFRGTDTQYF; V: TRBV7-3; J: TRBJ2-3; length: 13
CDR3: CASSFVKGGDGYTF; V: TRBV27; J: TRBJ1-2; length: 14
CDR3: CASSLYPSGETQYF; V: TRBV27; J: TRBJ2-5; length: 14
CDR3: CASSILPGQGVQPQHF; V: TRBV19; J: TRBJ1-5; length: 16
CDR3: CASSRRDREAFF; V: TRBV7-3; J: TRBJ1-1; length: 12
CDR3: CSAMGQARTGELFF; V: TRBV29-1; J: TRBJ2-2; length: 14
CDR3: CASSRVGGDYGYTF; V: TRBV7-2; J: TRBJ1-2; length: 14
CDR3: CASSQAPGTIGAEAFF; V: TRBV5-4; J: TRBJ1-1; length: 16
CDR3: CASTYNPTGEYNEQFF; V: TRBV5-4; J: TRBJ2-1; length: 16
CDR3: CASREYDTGELFF; V: TRBV25-1; J: TRBJ2-2; length: 13